This TCR beta chain was observed in a study of T-cell memory formation after mild COVID-19. V lost 4 bases, J lost 5 bases, and 6 bases lay in between. CDR3 length: 12 residues. This clonotype was detected only a few times. TCRdb itself ran the 5' RACE reads through MiXCR, one entry per CDR3 protein. In the table there are 470,000 or so distinct CDR3 sequences, approximately 20% of which are singletons. The sample consisted of PBMCs or a T cell subset sorted from them (not recorded which). The sequence derives from an adult woman who had mild COVID-19 (a few samples of this study predate the infection). Cell type and time point are not known. The chain links TRBV12-3 or TRBV12-4 to TRBJ2-1; D call uncertain. CDR3 sequence (DNA): TGTGCCAGCAGTTATCTACACAATGAGCAGTTCTTC. This gives the protein CASSYLHNEQFF.